A single T cell receptor (beta chain) is shown here with its context. The sample comes from a study of blood T cells in healthy people across ages. Study context: There was about one barcoded beta molecule captured by template switching per two T cells.

V was pared by 3 bases and J by 0 bases, with 17 bases between. Germline CDR1 LGHNA, CDR2 YSLEER. The CDR3 has 17 amino acids. A second PCR, run for about 6 to 11 cycles, used a sample-barcoded 5' primer plus a J-beta primer mix. Tags on each cDNA molecule came from a template-switch adaptor with 12 random nucleotides. TCRdb re-called the 5' RACE reads with MiXCR, one entry per CDR3 protein. The sample carries about 780,000 distinct CDR3 sequences, approximately 65% recorded once. The receptor's source is a man between 25 and 39 years old in good health. The rearrangement links TRBV4-3 to TRBJ1-2, with D perhaps matching TRBD1 (6 bases). The material sequenced was blood. The CDR3 region is CASSHRRGRKPNYGYTF. The DNA for the CDR3 is TGCGCCAGCAGCCATCGGCGGGGGCGTAAACCTAACTATGGCTACACCTTC.